This TCR beta chain emerged from a study of T cell repertoires in cytomegalovirus infection. For the study at large: Public signatures in TCR beta pointed to CMV infection and matching HLA type. Study conclusions and caveats: In two of eight donors, the top clonotype was HLA-C-restricted CMV-specific.

Ten or more counts support this clonotype. Its antigen is still unknown. Germline-derived CDR1 and CDR2 are SGHTA and FQGNSA. This CDR3 contains 15 residues. Losses at the gene ends were 6 bases for V and 2 bases for J; bases not matched to a gene: 8. Using its own MiXCR run on the reads, TCRdb lists one record per CDR3 protein. The sample shows about 360,000 distinct CDR3 sequences, less than 20% of them seen only once. The genes are TRBV7-2 and TRBJ2-3, with 7 bases that match TRBD2. The receptor comes from a human donor in good health (CMV status not recorded). Some clones in this sample may be carry-over from other donors' samples. Sequencing was performed on PBMCs. The CDR3: CASRSGKALTDTQYF. The CDR3 DNA follows: TGTGCCAGCAGGAGCGGGAAAGCCCTCACAGATACGCAGTATTTT.